Included here is one T cell receptor (beta chain) sequence, with context. This specimen comes from a study of blood T cell repertoires in COVID-19. The assay was immunoSEQ multiplex PCR, and TCRdb's table has in-frame clones only and misses some. The data hold hundreds of thousands of clones, with about 85% observed a single time. Germline values: CDR1 SGHDT, CDR2 YYEEEE. This CDR3 has 15 amino acids. The V end lost 4 bases, the J end lost 0 bases, and 11 bases lay between the germline ends. This clonotype was sampled from a woman aged 18-29 years with acute or convalescent COVID-19. The chain is built from TRBV5-6 and TRBJ1-3, with no clear D. Sequenced input: peripheral blood. CDR3 DNA sequence: TGTGCCAGCAGCAACACAGTTTTCTCTGGAAACACCATATATTTT. Protein: CASSNTVFSGNTIYF.